This entry describes one T cell receptor (beta chain). Unmatched junction bases numbered 3, after V lost 8 bases and J lost 1 base. The CDR3 length is 13 residues. Per the germline V gene, CDR1 is SGHTA and CDR2 is FQGNSA. Libraries were prepared by immunoSEQ multiplex PCR; TCRdb keeps only in-frame clonotypes and omits some of them. In the table there are tens of thousands of clones, about 83% of which are singletons. The data were obtained in a study of PD-L1 blockade in urothelial cancer. Overall study context: From about 2014, patients received atezolizumab, given as 1,200 mg intravenously every 3 weeks. Researchers looked at the blood 3 weeks (second dose) and 6 weeks after treatment began.

Time point noted: pretreatment peripheral blood. The diagnosis in patients was locally advanced or metastatic urothelial carcinoma. Samples were collected from each patient before treatment and during treatment. Each patient gave between 1 and 8 of them in total. The rearrangement uses TRBV7-2 and TRBJ2-5; TRBD1 matches 8 bases. The TCR comes from a woman aged 55-70 years with urothelial cancer. The sequencing used PBMCs, collected around atezolizumab (anti-PD-L1) treatment. CDR3 sequence: CASHQGAQETQYF. The CDR3 DNA reads as TGTGCCAGCCACCAGGGGGCCCAAGAGACCCAGTACTTC.